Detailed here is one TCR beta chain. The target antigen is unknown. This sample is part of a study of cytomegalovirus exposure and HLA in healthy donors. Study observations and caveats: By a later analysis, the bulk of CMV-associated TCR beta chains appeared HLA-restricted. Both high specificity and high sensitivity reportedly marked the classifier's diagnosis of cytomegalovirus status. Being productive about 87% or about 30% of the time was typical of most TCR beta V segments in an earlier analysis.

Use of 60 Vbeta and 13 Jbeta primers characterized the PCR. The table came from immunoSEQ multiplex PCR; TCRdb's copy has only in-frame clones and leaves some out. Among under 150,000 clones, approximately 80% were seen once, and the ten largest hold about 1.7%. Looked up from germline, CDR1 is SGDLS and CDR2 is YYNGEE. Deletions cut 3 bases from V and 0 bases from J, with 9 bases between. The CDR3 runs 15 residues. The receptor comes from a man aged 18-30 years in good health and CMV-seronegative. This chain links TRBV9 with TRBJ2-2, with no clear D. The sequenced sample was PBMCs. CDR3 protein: CASSAPPSNTGELFF. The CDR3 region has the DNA TGTGCCAGCAGCGCCCCCCCATCGAACACCGGGGAGCTGTTTTTT.